Listed here are 23 T cell receptor beta chains from one sample, sequenced in a study of naive and memory T cell subsets. Study-wide points: Especially in CD8 cells, naive repertoires contained a few larger clonotypes, possibly CD45RA-re-expressing memory cells.

Their target antigens are unknown. The beta constant-region primer was an equimolar mix of two oligonucleotides covering TRBC1 and TRBC2. Ligated cDNA was amplified by four rounds of PCR with nested alpha and beta constant-region primers and SP2. Each CDR3 protein gets one entry after TCRdb re-called the UMI-ligation and nested PCR reads with MiXCR. The data show 150,000 or so distinct CDR3 sequences, over 20% seen once. Specimen: naive CD4+ T cells from blood. The receptors stem from a human donor in good health.

In its sample, this clonotype was seen many times. J is TRBJ2-7 and V is TRBV10-3, with D maybe TRBD2 (6 bases). CDR3 length equals 14 residues. Trimming removed 0 bases at V and 3 bases at J, with 9 bases between. Germline V gene data show CDR1 as ENHRY and CDR2 as SYGVKD. CDR3 sequence: CAISESVGGYEQYF. In DNA, the CDR3 is TGTGCCATCAGTGAGTCGGTGGGGGGCTACGAGCAGTACTTC.

A few counts support this clonotype. V usage is TRBV6-5 and J usage is TRBJ2-7; 8 bases match TRBD1. This CDR3 is built from 14 residues. Losses at the gene ends were 6 bases for V and 3 bases for J; bases not matched to a gene: 7. The germline V gene has CDR1 MNHEY and CDR2 SVGAGI. CDR3 amino acids: CASSYDRGNYEQYF. Here the CDR3 DNA reads TGTGCCAGCAGCTACGACAGGGGTAACTACGAGCAGTACTTC.

CDR3 nucleotide sequence: TGTGCCAGCAGTTCCGTCGACAATAACTATGGCTACACCTTC. Residues: CASSSVDNNYGYTF. The genes are TRBV28 and TRBJ1-2; D unclear. The CDR3 consists of 14 residues. Germline values: CDR1 MDHEN, CDR2 SYDVKM. V lost 4 bases to trimming and J lost 1 base, with 10 bases between them.

The chain carries TRBV20-1 and TRBJ2-5, with TRBD2 matching over 7 bases. The trim removed 4 bases at V and 0 bases at J, leaving 11 bases unmatched. Germline V gene lookup returns CDR1 DFQATT and CDR2 SNEGSKA (reference sequence). CDR3 size: 16 residues. CDR3 sequence reads: CSANPPGGADQETQYF. The CDR3 region has the DNA TGCAGTGCTAACCCTCCGGGGGGAGCGGACCAAGAGACCCAGTACTTC.

The chain is built from TRBV3-1 and TRBJ2-7; 7 bases are a match to TRBD2. The CDR3 length is 14 residues. V dropped 4 bases and J dropped 7; count of bases not matched to a gene: 10. CDR1 is LGHDT and CDR2 is YNNKEL in the germline V gene (reference sequence). The chain's CDR3 is CASSLSLAEREQYF. The CDR3 DNA reads TGTGCCAGCAGCCTGAGTCTAGCGGAGAGGGAGCAGTACTTC.

This clonotype has a handful of counts. The chain joins TRBV29-1 to TRBJ2-4, with D possibly being TRBD1 (5 bases). The CDR3 loop spans 14 amino acids. The germline V and J ends were trimmed by 6 bases and 0 bases, with 12 bases remaining between them. Germline CDR1 reads SQVTM; CDR2 reads ANQGSEA. The CDR3 DNA reads as TGCAGCGTACAGGAGTCATTAGCCAAAAACATTCAGTACTTC. Translating gives CSVQESLAKNIQYF.

This chain connects TRBV28 to TRBJ2-6; D ambiguous. The CDR3 spans 14 residues. Trimming removed 6 bases at V and 4 bases at J, with 10 bases between. Germline V CDR1 and CDR2: MDHEN, SYDVKM. CDR3 in amino acids: CASSLDGGANVLTF. CDR3 DNA sequence: TGTGCCAGCAGCCTTGACGGGGGGGCCAACGTCCTGACTTTC.

The chain carries TRBV2 and TRBJ1-2, with 10 positions matching TRBD1. There are 16 residues in the CDR3. V shed 5 bases, J shed 3 bases, and the junction held 9 bases outside the gene matches. The germline CDR1 and CDR2 sequences are SNHLY and FYNNEI. The CDR3 nucleotides are TGTGCCAGCAGTCGACAGGGGGCTCTAGCAGACTATGGCTACACCTTC. Its protein product is CASSRQGALADYGYTF.

The chain carries TRBV6-5 and TRBJ2-4, with 7 bases aligning to TRBD2. This CDR3 contains 15 residues. Germline lookup yields CDR1 MNHEY and CDR2 SVGAGI. V dropped 0 bases and J dropped 9; count of bases not matched to a gene: 8. CDR3 loop: CASSYSAGWGGIQYF. The CDR3 DNA reads TGTGCCAGCAGTTACTCGGCAGGGTGGGGGGGCATTCAGTACTTC.

The gene calls are TRBV9 and TRBJ1-5; TRBD1 matches 9 bases. Trimming cost V 3 bases and J 5 bases; bases outside gene matches: 3. This CDR3 is built from 14 residues. CDR1 and CDR2 from the germline V gene are SGDLS and YYNGEE. The CDR3 here is CASSGGQGYQPQHF. The CDR3 nucleotides read TGTGCCAGCAGCGGCGGACAGGGGTATCAGCCCCAGCATTTT.

This sequence joins TRBV7-8 and TRBJ2-1; 8 nucleotides line up with TRBD1. The CDR3 is 14 amino acids. From germline, CDR1 is SGHVS and CDR2 FQNEAQ. The V segment lost 0 bases and the J segment 7 bases; nucleotides outside the gene matches: 2. CDR3 in DNA: TGTGCCAGCAGCTTAGCGGACAGGGTAAATGAGCAGTTCTTC. This encodes CASSLADRVNEQFF. The variable domain in full, completed from reference TRBV7-8 and TRBJ2-1, reads GAGVSQSPRYKVAKRGQDVALRCDPISGHVSLFWYQQALGQGPEFLTYFQNEAQLDKSGLPSDRFFAERPEGSVSTLKIQRTQQEDSAVYLCASSLADRVNEQFFGPGTRLTVL.

The rearrangement uses TRBV3-1 and TRBJ2-1; perhaps TRBD2 as D (6 bases). V was cut by 2 bases and J by 3 bases, with 14 bases left in between. The V gene's germline CDR1 is LGHDT and CDR2 YNNKEL (reference sequence). The CDR3 has 16 residues. CDR3 bases: TGTGCCAGCAGCCAAACGGGGATTAGCGGCTACAATGAGCAGTTCTTC. The encoded protein is CASSQTGISGYNEQFF.

The genes are TRBV5-4 and TRBJ2-7; the D is unclear. Trimming stripped 0 bases from V and 0 bases from J, with 7 bases between. This CDR3 has 14 residues. CDR1 is SGHNT and CDR2 is YYREEE in the germline V gene (reference sequence). CDR3 nucleotide sequence: TGTGCCAGCAGCTTGGACAGCAGCTCCTACGAGCAGTACTTC. Translated, it gives CASSLDSSSYEQYF.

In its sample, this clonotype was seen a few times. V usage is TRBV28 and J usage is TRBJ2-7, with D perhaps assigned TRBD1 or TRBD2 (5 bases each). The CDR3 contains 13 residues. Germline values: CDR1 MDHEN, CDR2 SYDVKM. V was cut by 6 bases and J by 6 bases, with 15 bases left in between. CDR3 loop: CASSGATSPEQYF. The CDR3 nucleotides are TGTGCCAGCAGCGGGGCCACCTCACCCGAGCAGTACTTC.

The chain has TRBV27 and TRBJ1-4; TRBD1 is a possible D gene (5 bases). This CDR3 comprises 14 residues. Trimming pared 5 bases from V and 5 bases from J, leaving 12 bases between. CDR1 MNHEY and CDR2 SMNVEV come from the germline V gene (reference sequence). The CDR3 DNA reads TGTGCCAGCAGTGGGACGGCAGTAAATGAAAAACTGTTTTTT. Protein: CASSGTAVNEKLFF.

The chain joins TRBV6-5 to TRBJ1-1, with TRBD1 matching 7 bases. Germline lookup yields CDR1 MNHEY and CDR2 SVGAGI. This CDR3 contains 16 residues. V was clipped by 1 base and J by 2 bases; unmatched bases: 7. The CDR3 DNA reads as TGTGCCAGCAGTTACTTAACAAACAGGGGAAACACTGAAGCTTTCTTT. This codes for CASSYLTNRGNTEAFF.

This chain connects TRBV27 to TRBJ2-7; D is unresolved. Germline V lookup: CDR1 MNHEY, CDR2 SMNVEV (reference sequence). With 5 bases removed from V and 6 bases from J, the gap between germline ends came to 23 bases. The CDR3 is 16 amino acids. The CDR3 reads CASSGSTGPHRAEQYF. Here the CDR3 DNA reads TGTGCCAGCAGTGGTTCTACCGGGCCACATAGAGCCGAGCAGTACTTC.

This clonotype was found many times. The rearrangement joins TRBV20-1 to TRBJ2-7, with TRBD1 as a possible D gene (6 bases). The CDR3 runs to 12 residues. Trimming stripped 4 bases from V and 3 bases from J, with 10 bases between. CDR1 is DFQATT and CDR2 is SNEGSKA in the germline V gene (reference sequence). CDR3 nucleotides: TGCAGTGCTATTGAGGGGGTCTACGAGCAGTACTTC. Encoded protein: CSAIEGVYEQYF.

This clonotype was picked up a small number of times. The chain employs TRBV6-2 or TRBV6-3 and TRBJ1-1; no firm D call. CDR1 MNHEY and CDR2 SVGEGT come from the germline V gene. The germline V and J ends were trimmed by 6 bases and 4 bases, with 12 bases remaining between them. The CDR3 length is 13 residues. CDR3 nucleotides: TGTGCCAGCAGGATTTTCGGGAGCACTGAAGCTTTCTTT. Amino acid sequence: CASRIFGSTEAFF.

The chain uses TRBV12-3 or TRBV12-4 and TRBJ2-1; either TRBD1 or TRBD2 may fit D (6 bases each). V gave up 8 bases and J gave up 9 bases, with 26 bases separating them. The CDR3 spans 16 residues. The CDR3 loop is CASLQRGEASGAEQFF. CDR3 in DNA: TGTGCCAGCCTTCAGAGGGGGGAGGCCTCGGGGGCTGAGCAGTTCTTC.

The chain combines TRBV11-2 with TRBJ2-1; TRBD2 aligns across 11 bases. CDR3 length: 19 residues. The germline V gene has CDR1 SGHAT and CDR2 FQNNGV. V lost 4 bases to trimming and J lost 0 bases; unmatched junction nucleotides: 11. The CDR3 loop reads CASSSRGLAAPSSYNEQFF. CDR3 sequence (DNA): TGTGCCAGCAGCTCTAGGGGACTAGCGGCTCCTAGCTCCTACAATGAGCAGTTCTTC. The entire variable domain, with the rest obtained from reference TRBV11-2 and TRBJ2-1, is as follows: EAGVAQSPRYKIIEKRQSVAFWCNPISGHATLYWYQQILGQGPKLLIQFQNNGVVDDSQLPKDRFSAERLKGVDSTLKIQPAKLEDSAVYLCASSSRGLAAPSSYNEQFFGPGTRLTVL.

The chain uses TRBV11-1 and TRBJ2-7, with TRBD2 matching 8 bases. The germline gives CDR1 SGHAT, CDR2 FQDESV (reference sequence). This CDR3 region has 13 residues. V shed 5 bases and J 5 bases; nucleotides not matched to a gene: 5. Written as DNA, the CDR3 is TGTGCCAGCAGCCGTAGCGGGAACCACGAGCAGTACTTC. Residues: CASSRSGNHEQYF.

This clonotype appeared a few times. The chain joins TRBV19 to TRBJ2-2; TRBD2 aligns across 8 bases. V dropped 6 bases and J dropped 7; count of bases not matched to a gene: 7. Germline V gene data show CDR1 as LNHDA and CDR2 as SQIVND (reference sequence). The CDR3 covers 14 residues. CDR3 loop: CASRSGTRGGELFF. The CDR3, as DNA: TGTGCCAGTAGGAGCGGGACTAGGGGCGGGGAGCTGTTTTTT.